This TCR beta chain was recovered during a study of glioma-infiltrating T cells after dendritic cell vaccination. Study observations and caveats: Higher TCR clonality did not directly relate to longer survival.

Input was approximately 2.2 ug genomic DNA, or all available if less. The PCR used 60 V beta and 13 J beta primers. Clones were read by immunoSEQ multiplex PCR, and TCRdb kept only the in-frame ones, dropping some. The sample has 80,000 to 100,000 clones, around three quarters seen once. Regarding this clone: Antigen: not known.

With V trimmed by 0 bases and J by 1 base, 5 bases remained unmatched. The V gene's germline CDR1 is SGHRS and CDR2 YFSETQ. The CDR3 runs to 17 residues. Blood PBMC samples: pre-vaccination, two weeks post third vaccination, and at tumor progression. This sequence was found in a human donor with glioblastoma. The chain combines TRBV5-1 with TRBJ2-2, with TRBD1 matching over 8 bases. The sample consisted of blood, taken before dendritic cell vaccination. The CDR3 protein is CASSLVPGTGNTGELFF. The DNA of the CDR3 is TGCGCCAGCAGCTTGGTTCCGGGGACAGGGAACACCGGGGAGCTGTTTTTT.